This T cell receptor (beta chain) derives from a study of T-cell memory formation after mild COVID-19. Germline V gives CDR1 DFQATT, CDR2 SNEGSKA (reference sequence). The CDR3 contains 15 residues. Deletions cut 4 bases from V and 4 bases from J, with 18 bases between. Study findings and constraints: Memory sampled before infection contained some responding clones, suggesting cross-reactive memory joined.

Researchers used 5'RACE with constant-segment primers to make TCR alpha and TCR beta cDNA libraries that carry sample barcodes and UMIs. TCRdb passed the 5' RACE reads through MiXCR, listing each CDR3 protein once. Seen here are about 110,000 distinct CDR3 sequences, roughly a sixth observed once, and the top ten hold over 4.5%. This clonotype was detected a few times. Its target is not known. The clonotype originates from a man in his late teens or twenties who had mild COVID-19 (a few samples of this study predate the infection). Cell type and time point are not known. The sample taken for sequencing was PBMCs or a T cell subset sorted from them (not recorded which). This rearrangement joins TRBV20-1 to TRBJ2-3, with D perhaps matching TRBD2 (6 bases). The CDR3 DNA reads TGCAGTGCTAAACCCCCCTCGACGGGGGCAGATACGCAGTATTTT. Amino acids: CSAKPPSTGADTQYF.